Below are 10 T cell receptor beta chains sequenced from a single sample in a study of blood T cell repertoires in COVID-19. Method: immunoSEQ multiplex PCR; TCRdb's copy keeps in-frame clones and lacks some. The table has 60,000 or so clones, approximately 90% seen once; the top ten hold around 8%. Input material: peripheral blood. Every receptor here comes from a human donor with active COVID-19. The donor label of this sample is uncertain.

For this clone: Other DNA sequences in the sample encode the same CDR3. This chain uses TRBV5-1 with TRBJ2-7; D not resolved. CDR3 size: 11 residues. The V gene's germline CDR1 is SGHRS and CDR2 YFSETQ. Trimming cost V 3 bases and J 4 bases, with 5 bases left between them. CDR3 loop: CASSSTYEQYF. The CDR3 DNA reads TGCGCCAGCAGCTCCACTTACGAGCAGTACTTC.

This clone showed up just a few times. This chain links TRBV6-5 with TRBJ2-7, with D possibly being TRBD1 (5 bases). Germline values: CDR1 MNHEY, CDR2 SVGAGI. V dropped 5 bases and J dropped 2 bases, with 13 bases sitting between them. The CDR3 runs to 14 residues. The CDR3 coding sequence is TGTGCCAGCAGTACAGGTATATTGGCCTACGAGCAGTACTTC. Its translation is CASSTGILAYEQYF.

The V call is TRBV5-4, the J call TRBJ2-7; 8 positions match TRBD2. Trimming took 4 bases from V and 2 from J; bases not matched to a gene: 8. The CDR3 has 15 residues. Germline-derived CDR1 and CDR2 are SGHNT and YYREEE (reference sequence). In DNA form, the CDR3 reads TGTGCCAGCAGCGTGGGGACTAGGAACGCCTACGAGCAGTACTTC. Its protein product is CASSVGTRNAYEQYF.

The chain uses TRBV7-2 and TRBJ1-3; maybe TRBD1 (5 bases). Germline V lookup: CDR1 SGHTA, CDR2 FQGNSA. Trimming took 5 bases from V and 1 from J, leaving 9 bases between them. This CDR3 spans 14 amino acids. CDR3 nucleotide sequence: TGTGCCAGCAGCCGGGGGGGATCTGGAAACACCATATATTTT. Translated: CASSRGGSGNTIYF. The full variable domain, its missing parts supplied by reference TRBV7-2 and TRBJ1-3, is GAGVSQSPSNKVTEKGKDVELRCDPISGHTALYWYRQSLGQGLEFLIYFQGNSAPDKSGLPSDRFSAERTGGSVSTLTIQRTQQEDSAVYLCASSRGGSGNTIYFGEGSWLTVV.

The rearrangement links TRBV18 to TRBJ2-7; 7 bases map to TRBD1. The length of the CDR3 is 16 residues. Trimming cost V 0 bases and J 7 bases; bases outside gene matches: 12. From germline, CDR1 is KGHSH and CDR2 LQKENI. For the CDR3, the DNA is TGTGCCAGCTCACCACCGACCTCGACAGGGCACGGGGAGCAGTACTTC. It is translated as CASSPPTSTGHGEQYF.

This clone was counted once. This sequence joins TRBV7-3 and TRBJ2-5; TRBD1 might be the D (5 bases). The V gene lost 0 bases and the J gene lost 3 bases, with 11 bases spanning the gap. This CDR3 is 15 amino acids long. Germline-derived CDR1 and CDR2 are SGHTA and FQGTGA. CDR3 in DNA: TGTGCCAGCAGCTTAACGGGCGGCAGGGAAGAGACCCAGTACTTC. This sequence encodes CASSLTGGREETQYF.

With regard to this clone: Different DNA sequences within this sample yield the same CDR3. CDR3: CASSPDRDTQYF. Here the CDR3 DNA reads TGTGCCAGCAGCCCCGACAGAGATACGCAGTATTTT. The genes are TRBV4-2 and TRBJ2-3, with a possible D match to TRBD1 (5 bases). Germline CDR1 LGHNA, CDR2 YNFKEQ. CDR3 size: 12 residues. Between the trimmed V and J ends, which lost 4 bases and 5 bases, there was a span of 7 bases.

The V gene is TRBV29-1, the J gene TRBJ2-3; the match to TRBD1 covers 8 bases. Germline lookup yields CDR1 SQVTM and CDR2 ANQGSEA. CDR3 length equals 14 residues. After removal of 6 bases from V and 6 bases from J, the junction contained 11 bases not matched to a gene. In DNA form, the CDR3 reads TGCAGCGTCCAACCGACAGGGGTGCTGGATACGCAGTATTTT. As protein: CSVQPTGVLDTQYF.

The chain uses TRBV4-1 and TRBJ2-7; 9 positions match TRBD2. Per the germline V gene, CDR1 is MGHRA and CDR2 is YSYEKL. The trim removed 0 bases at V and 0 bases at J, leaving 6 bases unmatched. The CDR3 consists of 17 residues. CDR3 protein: CASSQDQRGVSSYEQYF. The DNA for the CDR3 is TGCGCCAGCAGCCAAGATCAGCGGGGGGTCAGCTCCTACGAGCAGTACTTC.

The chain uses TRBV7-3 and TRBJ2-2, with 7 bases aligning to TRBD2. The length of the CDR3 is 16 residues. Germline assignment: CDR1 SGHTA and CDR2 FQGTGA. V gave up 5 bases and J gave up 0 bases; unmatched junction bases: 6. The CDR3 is CASSPGLGPNTGELFF. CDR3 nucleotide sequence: TGTGCCAGCAGCCCAGGACTAGGCCCGAACACCGGGGAGCTGTTTTTT.